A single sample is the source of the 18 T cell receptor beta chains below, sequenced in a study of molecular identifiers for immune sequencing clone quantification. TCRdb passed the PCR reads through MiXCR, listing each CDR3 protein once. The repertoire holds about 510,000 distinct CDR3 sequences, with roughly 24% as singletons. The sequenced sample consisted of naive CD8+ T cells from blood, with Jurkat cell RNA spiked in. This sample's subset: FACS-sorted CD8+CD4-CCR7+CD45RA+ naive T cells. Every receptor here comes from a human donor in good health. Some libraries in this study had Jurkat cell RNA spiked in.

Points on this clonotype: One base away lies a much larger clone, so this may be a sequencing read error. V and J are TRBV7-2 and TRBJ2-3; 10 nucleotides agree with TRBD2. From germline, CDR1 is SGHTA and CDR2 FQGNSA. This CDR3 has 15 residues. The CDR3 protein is CAGSPLAGVGDTQYF. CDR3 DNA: TGTGCCGGCAGCCCGCTAGCGGGAGTTGGAGATACGCAGTATTTT.

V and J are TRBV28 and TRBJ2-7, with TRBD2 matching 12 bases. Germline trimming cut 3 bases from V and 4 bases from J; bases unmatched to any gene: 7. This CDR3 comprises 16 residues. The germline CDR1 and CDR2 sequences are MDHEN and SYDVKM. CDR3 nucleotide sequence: TGTGCCAGCAGTTTGTTGACTAGCGGGAGTGTTTACGAGCAGTACTTC. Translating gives CASSLLTSGSVYEQYF.

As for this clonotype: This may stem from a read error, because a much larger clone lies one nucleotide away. Here the CDR3 DNA reads TGTGCCAGCAGTTCACTACAGGAGACGTACGAGCAGTACTTC. Translating it yields CASSSLQETYEQYF. V and J are TRBV28 and TRBJ2-7, with D perhaps TRBD1 (5 bases). CDR1 and CDR2 (germline): MDHEN, SYDVKM. V dropped 4 bases and J dropped 4 bases, with 14 bases sitting between them. This CDR3 has 14 residues. Complete variable domain (other parts from reference TRBV28 and TRBJ2-7): DVKVTQSSRYLVKRTGEKVFLECVQDMDHENMFWYRQDPGLGLRLIYFSYDVKMKEKGDIPEGYSVSREKKERFSLILESASTNQTSMYLCASSSLQETYEQYFGPGTRLTVT.

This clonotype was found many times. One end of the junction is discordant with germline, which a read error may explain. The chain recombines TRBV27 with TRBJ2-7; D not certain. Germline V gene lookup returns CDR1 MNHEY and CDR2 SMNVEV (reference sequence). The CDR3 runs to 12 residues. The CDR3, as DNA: TGCGCCAGCAGCTTATCCGGGCACGAGCAGTACTTC. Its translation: CASSLSGHEQYF.

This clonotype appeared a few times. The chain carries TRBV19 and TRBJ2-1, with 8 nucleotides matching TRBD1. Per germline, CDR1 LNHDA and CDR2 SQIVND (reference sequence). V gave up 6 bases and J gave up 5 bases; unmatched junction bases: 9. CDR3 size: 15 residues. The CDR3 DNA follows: TGTGCCAGTAGGCCCTGGACAGGGACCCACAATGAGCAGTTCTTC. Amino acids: CASRPWTGTHNEQFF. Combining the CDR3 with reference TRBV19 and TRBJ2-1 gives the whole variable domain DGGITQSPKYLFRKEGQNVTLSCEQNLNHDAMYWYRQDPGQGLRLIYYSQIVNDFQKGDIAEGYSVSREKKESFPLTVTSAQKNPTAFYLCASRPWTGTHNEQFFGPGTRLTVL.

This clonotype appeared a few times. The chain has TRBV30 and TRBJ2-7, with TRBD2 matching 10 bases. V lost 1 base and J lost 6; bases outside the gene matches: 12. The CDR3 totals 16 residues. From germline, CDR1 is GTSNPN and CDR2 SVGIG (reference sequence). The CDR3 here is CAWSDALAGVVGEQYF. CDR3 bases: TGTGCCTGGAGTGATGCCCTAGCGGGAGTAGTAGGCGAGCAGTACTTC.

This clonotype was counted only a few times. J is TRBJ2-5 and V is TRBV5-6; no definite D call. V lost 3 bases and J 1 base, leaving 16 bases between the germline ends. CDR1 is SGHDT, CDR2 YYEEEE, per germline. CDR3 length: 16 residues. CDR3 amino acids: CASSSTAISFQETQYF. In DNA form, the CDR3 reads TGTGCCAGCAGCTCAACCGCCATCAGCTTCCAAGAGACCCAGTACTTC.

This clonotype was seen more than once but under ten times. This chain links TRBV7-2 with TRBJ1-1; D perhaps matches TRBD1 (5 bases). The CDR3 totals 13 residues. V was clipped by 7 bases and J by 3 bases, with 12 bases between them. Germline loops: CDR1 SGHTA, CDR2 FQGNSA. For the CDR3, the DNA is TGTGCCAGCAAGCCAGGGTTTCACACTGAAGCTTTCTTT. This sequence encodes CASKPGFHTEAFF.

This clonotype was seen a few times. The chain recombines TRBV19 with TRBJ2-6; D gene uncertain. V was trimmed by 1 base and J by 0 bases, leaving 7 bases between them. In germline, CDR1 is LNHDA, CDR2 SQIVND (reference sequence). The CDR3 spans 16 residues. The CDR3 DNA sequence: TGTGCCAGTAGTATAGGGGTTAGCTCTGGGGCCAACGTCCTGACTTTC. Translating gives CASSIGVSSGANVLTF.

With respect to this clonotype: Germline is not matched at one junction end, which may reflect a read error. CDR3 coding DNA: TGTGCCAGCGGCCAAGGCTCGGGGACTAGCTTAACAGATACGCAGTATTTT. It is translated as CASGQGSGTSLTDTQYF. The chain joins TRBV4-2 to TRBJ2-3, with TRBD2 identical over 9 bases. CDR3 length: 17 amino acids. Germline V gene sequence: CDR1 LGHNA, CDR2 YNFKEQ.

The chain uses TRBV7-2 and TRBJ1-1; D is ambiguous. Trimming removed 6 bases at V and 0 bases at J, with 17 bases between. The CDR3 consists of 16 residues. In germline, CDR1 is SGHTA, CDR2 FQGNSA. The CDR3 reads CASRSLGPYMNTEAFF. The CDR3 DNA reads TGTGCCAGCAGGTCCCTGGGCCCGTACATGAACACTGAAGCTTTCTTT.

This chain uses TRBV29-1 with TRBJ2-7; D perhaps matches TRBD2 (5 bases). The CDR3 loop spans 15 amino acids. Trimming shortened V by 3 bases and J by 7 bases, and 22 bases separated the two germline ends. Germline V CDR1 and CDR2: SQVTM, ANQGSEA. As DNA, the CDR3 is TGCAGCGTTGACGGCGGGCCCAGCTCCTACAATGAGCAGTACTTC. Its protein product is CSVDGGPSSYNEQYF.

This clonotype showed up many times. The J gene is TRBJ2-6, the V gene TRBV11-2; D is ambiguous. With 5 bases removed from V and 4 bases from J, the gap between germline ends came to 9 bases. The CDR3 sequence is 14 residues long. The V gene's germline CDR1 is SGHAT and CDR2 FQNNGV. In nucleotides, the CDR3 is TGTGCCAGCAGCCCCCTGATAGGGGCCAACGTCCTGACTTTC. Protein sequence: CASSPLIGANVLTF.

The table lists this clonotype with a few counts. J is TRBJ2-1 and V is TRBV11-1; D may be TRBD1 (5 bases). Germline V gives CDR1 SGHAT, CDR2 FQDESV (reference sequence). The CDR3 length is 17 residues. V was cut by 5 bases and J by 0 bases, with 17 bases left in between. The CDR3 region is CASSTRDSLSSYNEQFF. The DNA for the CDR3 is TGTGCCAGCAGCACCAGGGATAGCTTGAGCTCCTACAATGAGCAGTTCTTC. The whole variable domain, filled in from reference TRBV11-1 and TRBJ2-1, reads EAEVAQSPRYKITEKSQAVAFWCDPISGHATLYWYRQILGQGPELLVQFQDESVVDDSQLPKDRFSAERLKGVDSTLKIQPAELGDSAMYLCASSTRDSLSSYNEQFFGPGTRLTVL.

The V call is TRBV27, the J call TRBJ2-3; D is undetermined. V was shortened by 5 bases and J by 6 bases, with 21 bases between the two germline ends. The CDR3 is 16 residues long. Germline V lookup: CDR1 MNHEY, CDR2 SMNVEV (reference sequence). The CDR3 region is CASSLSFDGLGDTQYF. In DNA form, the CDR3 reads TGTGCCAGCAGTCTCTCCTTTGACGGTTTAGGTGATACGCAGTATTTT.

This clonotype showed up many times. The CDR3 nucleotides are TGTGCCAGCAGCTTTACTAATGAAAAACTGTTTTTT. This sequence encodes CASSFTNEKLFF. V usage is TRBV7-9 and J usage is TRBJ1-4; D uncertain. The CDR3 totals 12 residues. Germline assignment: CDR1 SEHNR and CDR2 FQNEAQ (reference sequence). V dropped 3 bases and J dropped 2 bases, with 1 base sitting between them.

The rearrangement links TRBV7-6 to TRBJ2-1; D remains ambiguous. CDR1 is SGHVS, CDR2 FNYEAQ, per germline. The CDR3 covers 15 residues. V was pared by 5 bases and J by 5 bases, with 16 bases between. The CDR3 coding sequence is TGTGCCAGCAGCCCCTTAGCAGGTAGGGACAATGAGCAGTTCTTC. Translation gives CASSPLAGRDNEQFF.

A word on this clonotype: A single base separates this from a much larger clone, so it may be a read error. Here the CDR3 DNA reads TGTGCCAGCAACCTAGTGGACGGCGACTACGAGCAGTACTTC. Translating gives CASNLVDGDYEQYF. This rearrangement joins TRBV9 to TRBJ2-7; D uncertain. CDR3 length: 14 amino acids. Germline V gene lookup returns CDR1 SGDLS and CDR2 YYNGEE. Trimming cost V 6 bases and J 3 bases, with 16 bases left between them.